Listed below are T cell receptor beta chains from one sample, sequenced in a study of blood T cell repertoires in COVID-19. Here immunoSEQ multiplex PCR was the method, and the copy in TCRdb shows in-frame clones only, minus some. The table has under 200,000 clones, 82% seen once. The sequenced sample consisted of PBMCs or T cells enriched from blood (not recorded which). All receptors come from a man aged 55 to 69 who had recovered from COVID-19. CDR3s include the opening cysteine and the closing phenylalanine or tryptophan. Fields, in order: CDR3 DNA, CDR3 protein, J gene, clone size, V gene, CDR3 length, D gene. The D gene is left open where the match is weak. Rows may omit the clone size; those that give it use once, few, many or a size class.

DNA: TGTGCCAGTAGTAAGGGGCAGCGGGGGCTACTCACAGATACGCAGTATTTT
CDR3: CASSKGQRGLLTDTQYF
J: TRBJ2-3
size: NA
V: TRBV19
length: 17
D: TRBD2

DNA: TGTGCCAGCAGCGCCCGGGACATCCCTCACGAGCAGTACTTC
CDR3: CASSARDIPHEQYF
J: TRBJ2-7
size: NA
V: TRBV9
length: 14
D: NA

DNA: TGTGCCAGCAGCGTAGGAGCTAGCGGGGTCCCCGGGGAGCTGTTTTTT
CDR3: CASSVGASGVPGELFF
J: TRBJ2-2
size: NA
V: TRBV9
length: 16
D: TRBD2

DNA: TGTGCCAGTAGTACCGGACTGACCAATTCACCCCTCCACTTT
CDR3: CASSTGLTNSPLHF
J: TRBJ1-6
size: NA
V: TRBV19
length: 14
D: NA

DNA: TGTGCCAGCAGTTTATCGGACGGGAGAGCCTCCTACGAGCAGTACTTC
CDR3: CASSLSDGRASYEQYF
J: TRBJ2-7
size: NA
V: TRBV27
length: 16
D: NA

DNA: TGTGCCAGTAGTATGGCCAGTTTTAATGAAAAACTGTTTTTT
CDR3: CASSMASFNEKLFF
J: TRBJ1-4
size: NA
V: TRBV19
length: 14
D: NA

DNA: TGTGCCTGGAGTGAGGGAGTCTCCTCACCCCTCCACTTT
CDR3: CAWSEGVSSPLHF
J: TRBJ1-6
size: NA
V: TRBV30
length: 13
D: NA

DNA: TGTGCCAGCAGTGACAGGGTACAGGAAAAACTGTTTTTT
CDR3: CASSDRVQEKLFF
J: TRBJ1-4
size: NA
V: TRBV6-1
length: 13
D: NA

DNA: TGTGCCAGCAGACACAGTATACACTCCTATAATTCACCCCTCCACTTT
CDR3: CASRHSIHSYNSPLHF
J: TRBJ1-6
size: NA
V: TRBV5-5
length: 16
D: NA

DNA: TGTGCCAGCAGCTTGCAGACCGTCCGAGGTGAAAAACTGTTTTTT
CDR3: CASSLQTVRGEKLFF
J: TRBJ1-4
size: NA
V: TRBV11-2
length: 15
D: NA

DNA: TGTGCCAGCAGTTCGGATAGGGGGGGATGGACCCAGTACTTC
CDR3: CASSSDRGGWTQYF
J: TRBJ2-5
size: NA
V: TRBV7-2
length: 14
D: NA

DNA: TGCGCCAGCAGCCCGGACAGGGACGAGCAGTACTTC
CDR3: CASSPDRDEQYF
J: TRBJ2-7
size: NA
V: TRBV4-1
length: 12
D: TRBD1

DNA: TGTGCCAGCAGCCAAGGCTTGGACAGGGAAGAGAACACTGAAGCTTTCTTT
CDR3: CASSQGLDREENTEAFF
J: TRBJ1-1
size: NA
V: TRBV14
length: 17
D: TRBD1

DNA: TGTGCCAGCAGCCAAGAGCCTGGGGGGTGGACAGATACGCAGTATTTT
CDR3: CASSQEPGGWTDTQYF
J: TRBJ2-3
size: NA
V: TRBV14
length: 16
D: NA

DNA: TGTGCCACCAGCAGCCCTCCGGGACTAGAGGAGTTCTTC
CDR3: CATSSPPGLEEFF
J: TRBJ2-1
size: NA
V: TRBV15
length: 13
D: TRBD2

DNA: TGTGCCAGCAGCCCCAACTTGGATGAGCAGTTCTTC
CDR3: CASSPNLDEQFF
J: TRBJ2-1
size: NA
V: TRBV7-2
length: 12
D: NA

DNA: TGTGCCAGCTCCCCCCAAATCGGGACAGTGAACACTGAAGCTTTCTTT
CDR3: CASSPQIGTVNTEAFF
J: TRBJ1-1
size: few
V: TRBV27
length: 16
D: TRBD1

DNA: TGTGCCACCAGTGATTTCCGGGACAGGGGTCGGGAGACCCAGTACTTC
CDR3: CATSDFRDRGRETQYF
J: TRBJ2-5
size: NA
V: TRBV24-1
length: 16
D: TRBD1

DNA: TGTGCCAGTAGGCGGGACAGGGCCGTATCTGAAGCTTTCTTT
CDR3: CASRRDRAVSEAFF
J: TRBJ1-1
size: NA
V: TRBV19
length: 14
D: TRBD1

DNA: TGTGCCAGCAGCCAAGATCTCGACGGGGTCAGGTTATATGAAAAACTGTTTTTT
CDR3: CASSQDLDGVRLYEKLFF
J: TRBJ1-4
size: NA
V: TRBV14
length: 18
D: NA

DNA: TGTGCCAGCAGCTTAGGAGGGACATTCGCACCCCTCCACTTT
CDR3: CASSLGGTFAPLHF
J: TRBJ1-6
size: NA
V: TRBV7-9
length: 14
D: NA

DNA: TGTGCCAGTTCCGACTTGCGGGGGGCAGGCAATCAGCCCCAGCATTTT
CDR3: CASSDLRGAGNQPQHF
J: TRBJ1-5
size: NA
V: TRBV28
length: 16
D: NA

DNA: TGTGCCAGCAGTGAAGGATTGGCGGGAGCGACAGATACGCAGTATTTT
CDR3: CASSEGLAGATDTQYF
J: TRBJ2-3
size: NA
V: TRBV2
length: 16
D: TRBD2

DNA: TGTGCCAGCAGCTTAGACCCAGGGGAAAATTCACCCCTCCACTTT
CDR3: CASSLDPGENSPLHF
J: TRBJ1-6
size: NA
V: TRBV7-2
length: 15
D: NA

DNA: TGTGCCAGCGGGATCTTCCGGGACTGGGGTGAAAAACTGTTTTTT
CDR3: CASGIFRDWGEKLFF
J: TRBJ1-4
size: NA
V: TRBV6-5
length: 15
D: NA

DNA: TGTGCCAGCAGCCCCTGGACAGGCACCAACTATGGCTACACCTTC
CDR3: CASSPWTGTNYGYTF
J: TRBJ1-2
size: NA
V: TRBV9
length: 15
D: TRBD1

DNA: TGTGCCTGGAGTCCCGGGACAGACAATGAAAAACTGTTTTTT
CDR3: CAWSPGTDNEKLFF
J: TRBJ1-4
size: NA
V: TRBV30
length: 14
D: TRBD1

DNA: TGTGCCAGCAGTTTGGACCAGGGTAGTTCACCCCTCCACTTT
CDR3: CASSLDQGSSPLHF
J: TRBJ1-6
size: NA
V: TRBV5-4
length: 14
D: NA

DNA: TGCGCCAGCAGCCAGGGACAGCCGGCCTACGAGCAGTACTTC
CDR3: CASSQGQPAYEQYF
J: TRBJ2-7
size: NA
V: TRBV4-1
length: 14
D: TRBD1

DNA: TGTGCCAGCCTAATTATGTCGGGGGGCAATGAGCAGTTCTTC
CDR3: CASLIMSGGNEQFF
J: TRBJ2-1
size: NA
V: TRBV7-9
length: 14
D: TRBD2

DNA: TGTGCCAGCAAGACAGGGGAGTACGAGCAGTACTTC
CDR3: CASKTGEYEQYF
J: TRBJ2-7
size: NA
V: TRBV27
length: 12
D: TRBD1

DNA: TGTGCCAGCAGTGAGGAGTCGGGATCCTATAATTCACCCCTCCACTTT
CDR3: CASSEESGSYNSPLHF
J: TRBJ1-6
size: NA
V: TRBV2
length: 16
D: NA

DNA: TGCGCCAGCAGTCCCTACGTACGGCAGGGGAATTCACCCCTCCACTTT
CDR3: CASSPYVRQGNSPLHF
J: TRBJ1-6
size: NA
V: TRBV23-1
length: 16
D: NA

DNA: TGTGCCACCAGCAGGACAGGGTATAATTCACCCCTCCACTTT
CDR3: CATSRTGYNSPLHF
J: TRBJ1-6
size: few
V: TRBV15
length: 14
D: TRBD1

DNA: TGTGCCAGCAGCCCCGGACAGTTTAGCGCCATATATTTT
CDR3: CASSPGQFSAIYF
J: TRBJ1-3
size: NA
V: TRBV13
length: 13
D: NA

DNA: TGCAGCGCCCGGGACTCCTACGAGCAGTACTTC
CDR3: CSARDSYEQYF
J: TRBJ2-7
size: NA
V: TRBV29-1
length: 11
D: NA

DNA: TGTGCCAGCAGCGCCATGGGACTAGCGGGGGACCACTACAATGAGCAGTTCTTC
CDR3: CASSAMGLAGDHYNEQFF
J: TRBJ2-1
size: NA
V: TRBV7-3
length: 18
D: TRBD2

DNA: TGTGCCAGCTCTAGCGGGAGCTCCTACAATGAGCAGTTCTTC
CDR3: CASSSGSSYNEQFF
J: TRBJ2-1
size: NA
V: TRBV18
length: 14
D: TRBD2

DNA: TGTGCCAGCAGTTATTCGGGGAACCTCTACGAGCAGTACTTC
CDR3: CASSYSGNLYEQYF
J: TRBJ2-7
size: NA
V: TRBV6-2/TRBV6-3
length: 14
D: NA

DNA: TGTGCCAGCAGCTTCGGGGACAGGGGATACGAGCAGTACTTC
CDR3: CASSFGDRGYEQYF
J: TRBJ2-7
size: NA
V: TRBV5-4
length: 14
D: TRBD1

DNA: TGTGCCAGCAGCTCGACACAGGGGCAGCCCAGGGCCTACGAGCAGTACTTC
CDR3: CASSSTQGQPRAYEQYF
J: TRBJ2-7
size: few
V: TRBV7-9
length: 17
D: TRBD1